This T cell receptor (beta chain) was sequenced during a study of cytomegalovirus exposure and HLA in healthy donors. Overall study context: Out of roughly 170 million T cells, an earlier analysis found fewer than 140 million unique TCR beta sequences in total.

Between the trimmed V and J ends, which lost 11 bases and 5 bases, there was a span of 10 bases. Germline V gene lookup returns CDR1 ENHRY and CDR2 SYGVKD. CDR3 length: 11 amino acids. PCR involved 60 Vbeta and 13 Jbeta primers. Profiling relied on immunoSEQ multiplex PCR, and the TCRdb table lists in-frame clones only, not all of them. Across 180,000 or so clones, the top ten clones capture 0.74% of the sample. The sequenced sample consisted of PBMCs. This chain connects TRBV10-3 to TRBJ1-5; maybe TRBD1 (5 bases). The receptor was derived from a boy younger than 18 in good health and CMV-seronegative. The CDR3 here is CAAGGDQPQHF. The CDR3 DNA is TGTGCCGCCGGAGGGGATCAGCCCCAGCATTTT.